The entry below gives a single T cell receptor beta chain sequence along with its context. TCRdb re-called the PCR reads with MiXCR, one entry per CDR3 protein. The sample shows fewer than 15,000 distinct CDR3 sequences, more than 45% of them seen only once. This sample was taken from a study of tumor-infiltrating lymphocytes in oesophageal squamous cell carcinoma. The TCR sequence derives from a female donor with esophageal squamous cell carcinoma. The specimen was blood.

The CDR3 reads CASSLGTGIYNEQFF. In DNA form, the CDR3 reads TGTGCCAGCAGCTTAGGGACAGGGATCTACAATGAGCAGTTCTTC. The chain employs TRBV7-4 and TRBJ2-5; 8 positions match TRBD1. The DNA matches TRBJ2-1 better at its end, which makes the J call doubtful. This CDR3 comprises 15 residues. In germline, CDR1 is SGHVT, CDR2 SQSDAQ.